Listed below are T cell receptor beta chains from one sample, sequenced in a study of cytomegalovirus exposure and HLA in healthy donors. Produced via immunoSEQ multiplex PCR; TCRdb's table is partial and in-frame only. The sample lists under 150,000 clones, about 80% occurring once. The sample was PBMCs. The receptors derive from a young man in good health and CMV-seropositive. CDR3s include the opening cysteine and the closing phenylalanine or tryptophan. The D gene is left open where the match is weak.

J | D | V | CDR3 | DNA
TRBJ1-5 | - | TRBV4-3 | CASSLDTGLSQPQHF | TGCGCCAGCAGCCTCGATACAGGGTTGAGTCAGCCCCAGCATTTT
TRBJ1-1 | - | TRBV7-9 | CASRNSGSTEAFF | TGTGCCAGCAGGAACTCGGGGAGCACTGAAGCTTTCTTT
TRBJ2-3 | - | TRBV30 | CAWMNWSNTQYF | TGTGCCTGGATGAACTGGTCTAATACGCAGTATTTT
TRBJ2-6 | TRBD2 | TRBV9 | CASSVGTSGGSGANVLTF | TGTGCCAGCAGCGTAGGGACTAGCGGGGGCTCTGGGGCCAACGTCCTGACTTTC
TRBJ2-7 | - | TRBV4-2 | CASSQDRGNHEQYF | TGTGCCAGCAGCCAAGATAGGGGTAACCACGAGCAGTACTTC
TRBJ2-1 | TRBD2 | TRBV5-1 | CASSLRLAGGMRNEQFF | TGCGCCAGCAGCCTCCGACTAGCGGGGGGGATGCGAAATGAGCAGTTCTTC
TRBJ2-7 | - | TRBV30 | CAWTGQTYEQYF | TGTGCCTGGACCGGACAGACCTACGAGCAGTACTTC
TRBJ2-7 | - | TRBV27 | CASSFRGGEQYF | TGTGCCAGCAGTTTCCGGGGTGGCGAGCAGTACTTC
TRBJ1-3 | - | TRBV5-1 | CASSFNRAFSGNTIYF | TGCGCCAGCAGCTTCAACAGGGCATTTTCTGGAAACACCATATATTTT
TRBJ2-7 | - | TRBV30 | CAWSPGVEYEQYF | TGTGCCTGGAGTCCGGGGGTCGAATACGAGCAGTACTTC